The subject of this entry is one TCR beta chain. Its cognate antigen is unknown. The V end lost 4 bases, the J end lost 2 bases, and 9 bases lay between the germline ends. Germline lookup yields CDR1 SGHTA and CDR2 FQGNSA. The CDR3 is 14 amino acids. These data come from a study of cytomegalovirus exposure and HLA in healthy donors. With 60 Vbeta and 13 Jbeta primers, the PCR was carried out. Here immunoSEQ multiplex PCR was the method, and the copy in TCRdb shows in-frame clones only, minus some. Of roughly 130,000 clones listed, roughly 82% are singletons. Findings and limits, study-wide: Sequencing likely caused a cluster of highly shared sequence variants. Reports state that TCR beta sequences accurately predicted most subjects' HLA-A and HLA-B alleles.

This chain links TRBV7-2 with TRBJ1-3, with D perhaps matching TRBD1 (6 bases). Sequenced sample: PBMCs. The source of this sequence is a male donor in good health and CMV-seropositive. The CDR3 region is CASSSGATGNTIYF. The CDR3 DNA sequence: TGTGCCAGCAGCTCAGGGGCAACTGGAAACACCATATATTTT.